The rows below give T cell receptor beta chains drawn from one sample of a study of cytotoxic CD8 clonotypes in ibrutinib-treated CLL. Sequenced by immunoSEQ multiplex PCR; TCRdb stores in-frame clones only, minus some. The data contain approximately 80,000 clones, about 86% of them singletons. The specimen comprised PBMCs, sampled before ibrutinib treatment. These receptors originate from a human donor with chronic lymphocytic leukemia. The CDR3 runs from the conserved cysteine through the conserved F or W. The order of the fields is clone size, J gene, V gene, D gene, CDR3 protein, CDR3 DNA. A D gene is named only where the DNA matches it firmly. Size values are once, few and many counts, or a class for expanded clones, and some rows have none.

-,TRBJ1-2,TRBV28,-,CASGTGYYGYTF,TGTGCCAGCGGTACAGGGTACTATGGCTACACCTTC
-,TRBJ2-3,TRBV7-8,-,CASSSTVRVAISTDTQYF,TGTGCCAGCAGCTCCACGGTTAGGGTGGCGATCTCCACAGATACGCAGTATTTT
-,TRBJ2-1,TRBV6-6,TRBD2,CASRTRTSGDNEQFF,TGTGCCAGCAGAACCAGGACTAGCGGAGACAATGAGCAGTTCTTC
-,TRBJ1-2,TRBV6-5,-,CASSYGGVSNYGYTF,TGTGCCAGCAGTTACGGCGGGGTTTCTAACTATGGCTACACCTTC
once,TRBJ2-1,TRBV2,TRBD1,CASSAQGSYNEQFF,TGTGCCAGCAGTGCACAGGGGTCCTACAATGAGCAGTTCTTC
few,TRBJ2-5,TRBV12-5,TRBD1,CASGSPEGAGETQYF,TGTGCTAGTGGTTCGCCAGAGGGGGCAGGGGAGACCCAGTACTTC
-,TRBJ1-3,TRBV4-3,-,CASSQAPGGVSGNTIYF,TGCGCCAGCAGCCAAGCTCCAGGAGGGGTCTCTGGAAACACCATATATTTT
-,TRBJ2-2,TRBV28,TRBD2,CASSHGLAKAGTGELFF,TGTGCCAGCAGCCACGGACTAGCGAAAGCGGGGACCGGGGAGCTGTTTTTT
-,TRBJ1-1,TRBV15,-,CATRGNVRNTEAFF,TGTGCCACCCGCGGCAACGTGAGGAACACTGAAGCTTTCTTT
-,TRBJ2-7,TRBV7-2,-,CASSYRGGPTTLYEQYF,TGTGCCAGCAGCTATAGGGGGGGACCGACGACGTTATACGAGCAGTACTTC
once,TRBJ2-7,TRBV5-1,-,CASSFSYEQYF,TGCGCCAGCAGCTTCTCCTACGAGCAGTACTTC
-,TRBJ2-2,TRBV9,TRBD1,CASSVAGTGFTGELFF,TGTGCCAGCAGCGTAGCGGGGACAGGGTTCACCGGGGAGCTGTTTTTT
-,TRBJ2-7,TRBV5-6,-,CASSLAAGSSYEQYF,TGTGCCAGCAGCTTGGCCGCCGGGAGCTCCTACGAGCAGTACTTC
-,TRBJ1-4,TRBV12-5,TRBD1,CASGLGQASNEKLFF,TGTGCTAGTGGACTTGGACAGGCATCGAATGAAAAACTGTTTTTT
-,TRBJ2-7,TRBV19,-,CASSMFFANPYEQYF,TGTGCCAGTAGTATGTTCTTCGCGAACCCCTACGAGCAGTACTTC
few,TRBJ2-3,TRBV2,-,CASSGQTDTQYF,TGTGCCAGCAGTGGGCAGACAGATACGCAGTATTTT
-,TRBJ1-5,TRBV15,TRBD1,CATSRDSQGFQPQHF,TGTGCCACCAGCAGAGATTCACAGGGGTTCCAGCCCCAGCATTTT
-,TRBJ1-2,TRBV27,-,CASSLGSNYGYTF,TGTGCCAGCAGTCTCGGATCTAACTATGGCTACACCTTC
-,TRBJ2-5,TRBV7-3,-,CASSLNDRETQYF,TGTGCCAGCAGCTTAAATGATAGGGAGACCCAGTACTTC
-,TRBJ2-1,TRBV11-3,-,CASSLDYGSYNEQFF,TGTGCCAGCAGCTTAGATTATGGCTCCTACAATGAGCAGTTCTTC
-,TRBJ1-1,TRBV9,-,CASSEQGTEAFF,TGTGCCAGCAGCGAGCAGGGTACTGAAGCTTTCTTT
-,TRBJ1-3,TRBV28,-,CASSLSQGASDTIYF,TGTGCCAGCAGTTTATCACAGGGAGCTTCGGACACCATATATTTT
once,TRBJ1-3,TRBV9,-,CASSVEPGSGNTIYF,TGTGCCAGCAGCGTAGAACCAGGCTCTGGAAACACCATATATTTT
-,TRBJ2-1,TRBV28,-,CASSLGDEQFF,TGTGCCAGCAGTTTAGGGGATGAGCAGTTCTTC
-,TRBJ2-3,TRBV5-1,TRBD2,CASSLGGTSGADTQYF,TGCGCCAGCAGCTTGGGCGGGACTAGCGGCGCAGATACGCAGTATTTT
-,TRBJ2-7,TRBV6-5,TRBD1,CASSYSGPGQGYEQYF,TGTGCCAGCAGTTACTCAGGACCGGGACAGGGCTACGAGCAGTACTTC
-,TRBJ2-1,TRBV29-1,TRBD1,CSVEKGRQGIEDEQFF,TGCAGCGTTGAAAAAGGGCGACAGGGAATCGAAGATGAGCAGTTCTTC
-,TRBJ2-1,TRBV18,-,CASSGSAGLPEQFF,TGTGCCAGCTCCGGTTCAGCGGGCCTCCCCGAGCAGTTCTTC
-,TRBJ2-7,TRBV6-1,-,CASSEGGSGWHEQYF,TGTGCCAGCAGTGAAGGCGGGTCAGGGTGGCACGAGCAGTACTTC
-,TRBJ1-1,TRBV30,-,CAWSKGVNTEAFF,TGTGCCTGGAGTAAAGGAGTGAACACTGAAGCTTTCTTT
-,TRBJ2-1,TRBV7-2,TRBD2,CASSLMGLAFRSSYNEQFF,TGTGCCAGCAGCCTTATGGGACTAGCGTTCCGGTCGTCGTACAATGAGCAGTTCTTC
-,TRBJ2-7,TRBV5-4,TRBD1,CASSLVGSDRPSEQYF,TGTGCCAGCAGCTTGGTTGGCTCGGACAGGCCTTCCGAGCAGTACTTC
-,TRBJ2-7,TRBV5-1,-,CASSYAGQGKYEQYF,TGCGCCAGCAGCTATGCTGGTCAGGGGAAATACGAGCAGTACTTC
-,TRBJ2-1,TRBV6-4,-,CASSVLGDDEQFF,TGTGCCAGCAGTGTTTTGGGAGATGATGAGCAGTTCTTC
once,TRBJ2-1,TRBV11-2,TRBD1,CASRVAGQGCFF,TGTGCCAGCAGAGTTGCGGGACAGGGTTGTTTCTTC
-,TRBJ1-1,TRBV6-5,TRBD1,CASSYRGQGEAFF,TGTGCCAGCAGTTACCGGGGACAGGGGGAGGCTTTCTTT
once,TRBJ1-1,TRBV7-2,-,CASSLVLGTMNTEAFF,TGTGCCAGCAGCTTAGTCCTGGGAACGATGAACACTGAAGCTTTCTTT
once,TRBJ2-7,TRBV7-2,-,CASSFMPRDEQYF,TGTGCCAGCAGCTTTATGCCCCGGGACGAGCAGTACTTC
-,TRBJ1-2,TRBV6-5,-,CASSYSRGGYGYTF,TGTGCCAGCAGTTACAGCCGAGGGGGCTATGGCTACACCTTC
-,TRBJ2-1,TRBV27,TRBD2,CASSLYQRELYEQFF,TGTGCCAGCAGTTTATACCAGCGGGAGCTTTATGAGCAGTTCTTC
few,TRBJ2-7,TRBV5-6,TRBD2,CASSSTSGRTVPYEQYF,TGTGCCAGCAGCTCAACTAGCGGGAGGACTGTGCCCTACGAGCAGTACTTC
few,TRBJ2-3,TRBV7-2,TRBD1,CASSGDRGIPTDTQYF,TGTGCCAGCAGCGGAGACAGGGGGATTCCGACAGATACGCAGTATTTT
-,TRBJ1-1,TRBV5-1,TRBD1,CASSLGQGWIGTEAFF,TGCGCCAGCAGCTTGGGACAGGGCTGGATAGGCACTGAAGCTTTCTTT
-,TRBJ2-2,TRBV9,-,CASSVLGENLNTGELFF,TGTGCCAGCAGCGTATTAGGGGAGAACTTGAACACCGGGGAGCTGTTTTTT
-,TRBJ2-5,TRBV6-5,-,CASSMTGIEKETQYF,TGTGCCAGCAGTATGACGGGAATAGAGAAAGAGACCCAGTACTTC
-,TRBJ1-2,TRBV30,-,CAWRKPGYYGYTF,TGTGCCTGGAGGAAACCGGGATACTATGGCTACACCTTC
-,TRBJ1-5,TRBV7-9,-,CASSLGELRGNQPQHF,TGTGCCAGCAGCTTAGGTGAACTCCGTGGCAATCAGCCCCAGCATTTT
once,TRBJ2-2,TRBV12-5,-,CASGLEPGPNTGELFF,TGTGCTAGTGGTTTGGAGCCGGGACCGAACACCGGGGAGCTGTTTTTT
-,TRBJ2-2,TRBV10-3,-,CAISEEGLSAGELFF,TGTGCCATCAGTGAGGAGGGATTGAGTGCCGGGGAGCTGTTTTTT
-,TRBJ1-1,TRBV18,-,CASSPGSGAFF,TGTGCCAGCTCACCGGGCTCCGGGGCTTTCTTT
-,TRBJ1-4,TRBV28,TRBD1,CATVTGEPATNEKLFF,TGTGCCACCGTGACAGGGGAACCTGCAACTAATGAAAAACTGTTTTTT
-,TRBJ2-1,TRBV7-2,-,CASWRGLGGSYNEQFF,TGTGCCAGCTGGAGGGGACTTGGAGGCTCCTACAATGAGCAGTTCTTC
-,TRBJ2-7,TRBV29-1,-,CSVHLTGRVEQYF,TGCAGCGTCCACCTCACCGGACGGGTCGAGCAGTACTTC
-,TRBJ1-1,TRBV2,TRBD1,CASDQWTGLGGLATEAFF,TGTGCCAGCGATCAGTGGACGGGATTAGGGGGCTTAGCGACTGAAGCCTTCTTT